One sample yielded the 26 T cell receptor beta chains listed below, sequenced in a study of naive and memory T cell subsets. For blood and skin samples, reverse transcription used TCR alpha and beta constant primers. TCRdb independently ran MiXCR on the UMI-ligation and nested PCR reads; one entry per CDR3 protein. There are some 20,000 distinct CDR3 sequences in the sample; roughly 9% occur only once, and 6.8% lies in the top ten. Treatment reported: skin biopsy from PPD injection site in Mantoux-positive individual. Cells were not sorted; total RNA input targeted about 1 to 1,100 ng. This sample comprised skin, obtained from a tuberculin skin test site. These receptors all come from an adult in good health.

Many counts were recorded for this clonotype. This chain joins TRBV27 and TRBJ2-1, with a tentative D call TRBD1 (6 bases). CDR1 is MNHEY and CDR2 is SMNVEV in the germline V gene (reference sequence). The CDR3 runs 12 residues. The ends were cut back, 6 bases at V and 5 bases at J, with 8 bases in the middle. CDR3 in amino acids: CASSTGNNEQFF. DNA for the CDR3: TGTGCCAGCAGCACAGGGAACAATGAGCAGTTCTTC.

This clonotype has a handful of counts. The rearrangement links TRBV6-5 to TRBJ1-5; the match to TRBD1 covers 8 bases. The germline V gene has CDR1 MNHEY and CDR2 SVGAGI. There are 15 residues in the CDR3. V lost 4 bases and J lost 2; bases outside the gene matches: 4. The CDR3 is CASSLKTGGNQPQHF. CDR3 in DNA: TGTGCCAGCAGTTTGAAGACAGGGGGCAATCAGCCCCAGCATTTT.

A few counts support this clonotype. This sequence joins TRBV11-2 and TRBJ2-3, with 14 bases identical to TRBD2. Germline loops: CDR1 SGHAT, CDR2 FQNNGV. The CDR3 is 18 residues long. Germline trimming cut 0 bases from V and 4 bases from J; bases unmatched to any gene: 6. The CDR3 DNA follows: TGTGCCAGCAGCTTAGAAGGACTAGCGGGGGGCGGAGCAGATACGCAGTATTTT. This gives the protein CASSLEGLAGGGADTQYF.

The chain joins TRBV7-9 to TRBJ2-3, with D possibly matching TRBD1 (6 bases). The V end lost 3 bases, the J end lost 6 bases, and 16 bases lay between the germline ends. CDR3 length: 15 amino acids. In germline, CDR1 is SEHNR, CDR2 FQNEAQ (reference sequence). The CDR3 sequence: CASSFQGPLVDTQYF. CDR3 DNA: TGTGCCAGCAGCTTCCAGGGGCCCCTCGTGGATACGCAGTATTTT. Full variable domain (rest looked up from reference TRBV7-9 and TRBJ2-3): DTGVSQNPRHKITKRGQNVTFRCDPISEHNRLYWYRQTLGQGPEFLTYFQNEAQLEKSRLLSDRFSAERPKGSFSTLEIQRTEQGDSAMYLCASSFQGPLVDTQYFGPGTRLTVL.

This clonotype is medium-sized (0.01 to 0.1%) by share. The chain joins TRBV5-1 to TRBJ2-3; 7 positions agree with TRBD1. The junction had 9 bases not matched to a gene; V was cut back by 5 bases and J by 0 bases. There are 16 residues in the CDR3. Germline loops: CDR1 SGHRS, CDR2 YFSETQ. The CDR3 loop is CASSLHRQGSTDTQYF. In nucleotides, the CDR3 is TGCGCCAGCAGTCTGCACCGACAGGGAAGCACAGATACGCAGTATTTT.

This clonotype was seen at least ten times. CDR3 DNA sequence: TGTGCCAGCAGCCGAGGGTATGCAGGGGGCATCGATGAGCAGTTCTTC. Its protein is CASSRGYAGGIDEQFF. The chain uses TRBV9 and TRBJ2-1; 8 bases align to TRBD1. Germline trimming cut 4 bases from V and 8 bases from J; bases unmatched to any gene: 14. CDR1 and CDR2 (germline): SGDLS, YYNGEE. The CDR3 has 16 residues. Variable domain in full (rest from reference TRBV9 and TRBJ2-1): DSGVTQTPKHLITATGQRVTLRCSPRSGDLSVYWYQQSLDQGLQFLIQYYNGEERAKGNILERFSAQQFPDLHSELNLSSLELGDSALYFCASSRGYAGGIDEQFFGPGTRLTVL.

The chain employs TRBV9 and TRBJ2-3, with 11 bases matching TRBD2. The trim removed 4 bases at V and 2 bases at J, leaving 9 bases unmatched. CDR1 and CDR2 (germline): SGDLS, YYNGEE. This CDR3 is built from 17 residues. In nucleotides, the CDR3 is TGTGCCAGCAGCACCACTAGCGGGGGATACTTCACAGATACGCAGTATTTT. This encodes CASSTTSGGYFTDTQYF.

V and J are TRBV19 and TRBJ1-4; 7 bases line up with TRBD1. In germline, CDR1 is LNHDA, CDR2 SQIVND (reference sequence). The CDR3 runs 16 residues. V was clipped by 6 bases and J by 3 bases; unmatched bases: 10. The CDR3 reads CASRYNRDSANEKLFF. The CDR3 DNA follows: TGTGCCAGTAGATACAACCGGGACAGTGCTAATGAAAAACTGTTTTTT.

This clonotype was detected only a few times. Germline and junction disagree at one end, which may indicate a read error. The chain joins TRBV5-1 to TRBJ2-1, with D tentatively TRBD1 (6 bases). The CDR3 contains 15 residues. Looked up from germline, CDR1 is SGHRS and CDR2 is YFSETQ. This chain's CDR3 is CASRLGAPLGDEQFF. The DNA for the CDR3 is TGCGCCAGCAGGTTGGGGGCTCCCCTGGGGGATGAGCAGTTCTTC.

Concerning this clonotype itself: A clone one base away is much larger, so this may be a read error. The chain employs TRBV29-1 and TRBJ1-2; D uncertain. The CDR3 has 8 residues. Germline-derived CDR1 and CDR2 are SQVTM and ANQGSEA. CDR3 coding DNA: TGCGGCTGTGGGGGCTACACCTTC. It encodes CGCGGYTF.

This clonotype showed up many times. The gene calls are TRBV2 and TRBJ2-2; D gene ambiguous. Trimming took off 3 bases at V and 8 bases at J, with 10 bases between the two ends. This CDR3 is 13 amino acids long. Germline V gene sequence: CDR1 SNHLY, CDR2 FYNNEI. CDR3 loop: CASSEENRGELFF. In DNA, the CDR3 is TGTGCCAGCAGTGAGGAGAATCGGGGGGAGCTGTTTTTT.

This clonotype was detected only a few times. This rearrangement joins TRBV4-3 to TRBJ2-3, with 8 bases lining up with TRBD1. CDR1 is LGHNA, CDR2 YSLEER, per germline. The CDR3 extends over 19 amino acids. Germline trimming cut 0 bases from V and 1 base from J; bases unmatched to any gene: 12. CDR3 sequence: CASSQEYYRQGAGTDTQYF. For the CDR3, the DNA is TGCGCCAGCAGCCAAGAATATTATCGCCAGGGGGCGGGCACAGATACGCAGTATTTT.

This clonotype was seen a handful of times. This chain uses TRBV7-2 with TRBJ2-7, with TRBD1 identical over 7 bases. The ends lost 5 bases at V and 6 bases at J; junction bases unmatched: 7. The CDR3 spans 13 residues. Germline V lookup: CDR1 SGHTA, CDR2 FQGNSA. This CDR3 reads CASSTRQGFEQYF. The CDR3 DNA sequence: TGTGCCAGCAGCACCCGACAGGGTTTCGAGCAGTACTTC. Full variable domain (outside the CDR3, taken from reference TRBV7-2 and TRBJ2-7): GAGVSQSPSNKVTEKGKDVELRCDPISGHTALYWYRQSLGQGLEFLIYFQGNSAPDKSGLPSDRFSAERTGGSVSTLTIQRTQQEDSAVYLCASSTRQGFEQYFGPGTRLTVT.

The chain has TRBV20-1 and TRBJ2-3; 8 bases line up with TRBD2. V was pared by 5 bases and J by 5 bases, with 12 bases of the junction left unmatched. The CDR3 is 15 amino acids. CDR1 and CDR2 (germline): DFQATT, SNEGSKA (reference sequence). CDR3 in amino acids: CSARGGPPWIDTQYF. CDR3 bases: TGCAGTGCTCGGGGGGGACCCCCGTGGATAGATACGCAGTATTTT.

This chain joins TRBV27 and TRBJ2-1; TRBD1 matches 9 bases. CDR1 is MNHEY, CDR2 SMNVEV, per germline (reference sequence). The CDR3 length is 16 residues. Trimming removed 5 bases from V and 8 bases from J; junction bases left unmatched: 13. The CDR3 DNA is TGTGCCAGCAGTATCAACAGGGGGCGCTCGTGGTATGAGCAGTTCTTC. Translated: CASSINRGRSWYEQFF.

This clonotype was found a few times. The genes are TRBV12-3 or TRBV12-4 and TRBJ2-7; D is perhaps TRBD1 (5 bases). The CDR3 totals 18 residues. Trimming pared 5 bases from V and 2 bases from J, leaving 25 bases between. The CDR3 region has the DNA TGTGCCAGCAGTCGCCGCCAAGACAGCTCCCTTTTAGCCTACGAGCAGTACTTC. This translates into CASSRRQDSSLLAYEQYF.

The CDR3 loop reads CASSPGLADRDTQYF. The CDR3 DNA reads TGTGCCAGCTCACCCGGACTAGCGGATAGAGATACGCAGTATTTT. This chain uses TRBV18 with TRBJ2-3, with 10 bases that match TRBD2. Germline CDR1 KGHSH, CDR2 LQKENI. Trimming took 3 bases from V and 5 from J; bases not matched to a gene: 5. This CDR3 has 15 residues.

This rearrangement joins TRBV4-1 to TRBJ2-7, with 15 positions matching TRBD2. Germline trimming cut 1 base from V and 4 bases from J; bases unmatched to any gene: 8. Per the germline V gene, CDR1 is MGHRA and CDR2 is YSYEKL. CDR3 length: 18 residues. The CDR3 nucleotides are TGCGCCAGCAGCCAAGGACCGGGACTAGCGGGAGGAGGATACGAGCAGTACTTC. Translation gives CASSQGPGLAGGGYEQYF.

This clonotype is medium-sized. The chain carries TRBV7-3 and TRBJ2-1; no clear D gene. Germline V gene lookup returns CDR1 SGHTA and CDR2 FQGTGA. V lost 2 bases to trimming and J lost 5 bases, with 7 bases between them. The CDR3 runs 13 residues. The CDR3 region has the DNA TGTGCCAGCAGCTTAGGTCTGAACAATGAGCAGTTCTTC. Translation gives CASSLGLNNEQFF.

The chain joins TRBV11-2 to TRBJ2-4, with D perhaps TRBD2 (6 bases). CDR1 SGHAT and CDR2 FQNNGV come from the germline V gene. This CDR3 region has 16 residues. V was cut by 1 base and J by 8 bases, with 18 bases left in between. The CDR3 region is CASSLAGGARVDIQYF. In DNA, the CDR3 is TGTGCCAGCAGCTTAGCGGGCGGGGCGAGGGTGGACATTCAGTACTTC. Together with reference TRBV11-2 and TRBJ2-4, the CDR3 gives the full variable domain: EAGVAQSPRYKIIEKRQSVAFWCNPISGHATLYWYQQILGQGPKLLIQFQNNGVVDDSQLPKDRFSAERLKGVDSTLKIQPAKLEDSAVYLCASSLAGGARVDIQYFGAGTRLSVL.

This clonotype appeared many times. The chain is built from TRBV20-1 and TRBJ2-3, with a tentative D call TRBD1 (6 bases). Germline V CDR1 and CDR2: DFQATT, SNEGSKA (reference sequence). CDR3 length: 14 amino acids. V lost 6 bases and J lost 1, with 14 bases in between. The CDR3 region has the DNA TGCAGTGCACAGCGAGGGGGACGCACAGATACGCAGTATTTT. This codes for CSAQRGGRTDTQYF.

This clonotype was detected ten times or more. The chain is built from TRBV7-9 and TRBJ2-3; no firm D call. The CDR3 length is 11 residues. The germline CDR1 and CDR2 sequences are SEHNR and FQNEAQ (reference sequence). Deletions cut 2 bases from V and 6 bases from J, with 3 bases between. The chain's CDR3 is CASSLSDTQYF. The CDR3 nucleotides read TGTGCCAGCAGCTTAAGCGATACGCAGTATTTT.

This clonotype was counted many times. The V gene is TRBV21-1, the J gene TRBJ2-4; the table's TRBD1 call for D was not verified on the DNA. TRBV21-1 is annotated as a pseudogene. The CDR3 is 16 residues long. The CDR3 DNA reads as TGTGCCAGCAGCAACCCAGGGGGGGGTGGCAAAAACATTCAGTACTTC. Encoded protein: CASSNPGGGGKNIQYF.

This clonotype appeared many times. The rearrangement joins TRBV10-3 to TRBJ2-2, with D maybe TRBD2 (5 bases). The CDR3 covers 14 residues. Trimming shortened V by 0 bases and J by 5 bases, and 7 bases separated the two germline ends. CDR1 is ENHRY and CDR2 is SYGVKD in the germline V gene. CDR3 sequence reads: CAISESRTTGELFF. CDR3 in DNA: TGTGCCATCAGTGAGTCGAGGACTACCGGGGAGCTGTTTTTT.

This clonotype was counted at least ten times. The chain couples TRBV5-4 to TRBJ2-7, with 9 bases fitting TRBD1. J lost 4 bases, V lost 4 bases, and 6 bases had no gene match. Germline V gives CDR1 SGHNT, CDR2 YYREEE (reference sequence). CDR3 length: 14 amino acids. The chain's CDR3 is CASSPGQGLYEQYF. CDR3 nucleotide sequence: TGTGCCAGCAGCCCAGGACAGGGGTTATACGAGCAGTACTTC.

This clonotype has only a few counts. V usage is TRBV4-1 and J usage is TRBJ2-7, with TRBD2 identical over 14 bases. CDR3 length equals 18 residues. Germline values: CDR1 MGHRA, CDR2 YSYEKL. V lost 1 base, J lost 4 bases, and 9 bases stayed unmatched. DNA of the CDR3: TGCGCCAGCAGCCAAGGACCGGGACTAGCGGGAGTAGGATACGAGCAGTACTTC. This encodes CASSQGPGLAGVGYEQYF.